Each of the 16 T cell receptor beta chains below was sequenced from the same sample in a study of early T cells in non-severe SARS-CoV-2 infection. TCRdb processed the 5' RACE reads anew with MiXCR; each CDR3 protein has one entry. The repertoire holds 40,000 to 55,000 distinct CDR3 sequences, around 9.5% seen once, with about 8.3% in the top ten. The source material was whole blood. The receptors here all came from an adult who was a healthcare worker with PCR-confirmed SARS-CoV-2 infection or an uninfected control (not recorded which).

A few counts support this clonotype. This chain connects TRBV12-3 or TRBV12-4 to TRBJ1-1; no clear D gene. Trimming took 2 bases from V and 1 from J, leaving 8 bases between them. The CDR3 runs to 14 residues. CDR3 protein: CASSLSGRNTEAFF. In DNA form, the CDR3 reads TGTGCCAGCAGTTTATCTGGAAGGAACACTGAAGCTTTCTTT.

In its sample, this clonotype was seen many times. The chain couples TRBV5-1 to TRBJ2-5, with 14 bases fitting TRBD2. The V gene's germline CDR1 is SGHRS and CDR2 YFSETQ. The V segment lost 4 bases and the J segment 2 bases; nucleotides outside the gene matches: 4. This CDR3 region has 16 residues. CDR3 nucleotide sequence: TGCGCCAGCAGCGCCGGACTAGCGGGAGGTCAAGAGACCCAGTACTTC. Its protein is CASSAGLAGGQETQYF.

This clonotype showed up many times. The V and J genes are TRBV29-1 and TRBJ1-1; a possible D gene is TRBD1 (6 bases). Trimming removed 2 bases from V and 10 bases from J, with 17 bases in between. Germline V gene lookup returns CDR1 SQVTM and CDR2 ANQGSEA. CDR3 size: 13 residues. The CDR3 sequence: CSVEQRQAGGAFF. In DNA, the CDR3 is TGCAGCGTTGAACAGAGACAGGCGGGTGGAGCTTTCTTT.

The V gene is TRBV4-2, the J gene TRBJ2-3; 12 bases agree with TRBD2. The V segment lost 0 bases and the J segment 5 bases; nucleotides outside the gene matches: 6. The germline V gene has CDR1 LGHNA and CDR2 YNFKEQ. The CDR3 length is 17 residues. The CDR3 sequence: CASSQDASGRAKDTQYF. CDR3 DNA: TGTGCCAGCAGCCAAGATGCTAGCGGGAGGGCCAAAGATACGCAGTATTTT.

The table lists this clonotype with many counts. Here the CDR3 reads CASSPRGVYEQYF. For the CDR3, the DNA is TGTGCCAGCTCACCACGGGGGGTCTACGAGCAGTACTTC. The V call is TRBV18, the J call TRBJ2-7; a possible D gene is TRBD2 (6 bases). V lost 1 base and J lost 3, with 7 bases in between. In germline, CDR1 is KGHSH, CDR2 LQKENI. The CDR3 runs 13 residues. The full variable domain, with the rest looked up from reference TRBV18 and TRBJ2-7, is NAGVMQNPRHLVRRRGQEARLRCSPMKGHSHVYWYRQLPEEGLKFMVYLQKENIIDESGMPKERFSAEFPKEGPSILRIQQVVRGDSAAYFCASSPRGVYEQYFGPGTRLTVT.

At least ten counts were recorded for this clonotype. The genes are TRBV29-1 and TRBJ2-1; a possible D gene is TRBD2 (6 bases). The length of the CDR3 is 13 residues. The ends were cut back, 3 bases at V and 6 bases at J, with 12 bases in the middle. The germline CDR1 and CDR2 sequences are SQVTM and ANQGSEA. In nucleotides, the CDR3 is TGCAGCGTTGAGTTACTGGGACTCAATGAGCAGTTCTTC. It encodes CSVELLGLNEQFF.

In this sample, this clonotype turned up many times. This chain uses TRBV7-8 with TRBJ2-1; D is uncertain. With 2 bases removed from V and 8 bases from J, the gap between germline ends came to 7 bases. The CDR3 consists of 12 residues. Per the germline V gene, CDR1 is SGHVS and CDR2 is FQNEAQ. CDR3 DNA sequence: TGTGCCAGCAGCTTAAACGCGCATGAGCAGTTCTTC. Its translation is CASSLNAHEQFF.

This clonotype was detected many times. J is TRBJ1-6 and V is TRBV20-1; maybe TRBD1 (5 bases). The ends were cut back, 0 bases at V and 6 bases at J, with 12 bases in the middle. CDR1 and CDR2 (germline): DFQATT, SNEGSKA (reference sequence). The CDR3 spans 15 residues. The CDR3, as DNA: TGCAGTGCTAGAGAAGCGGGACCCCGTAATTCACCCCTCCACTTT. Amino acid sequence: CSAREAGPRNSPLHF.

The chain has TRBV20-1 and TRBJ1-2; D is perhaps TRBD1 (5 bases). The CDR3 is made up of 15 amino acids. Germline CDR1 is DFQATT and CDR2 is SNEGSKA (reference sequence). The V end lost 3 bases, the J end lost 7 bases, and 21 bases lay between the germline ends. CDR3 protein: CSASQPLTVWSGYTF. The CDR3 DNA sequence: TGCAGTGCTAGCCAACCCCTGACAGTGTGGTCTGGCTACACCTTC.

This clonotype is a singleton in its sample. V is TRBV5-1 and J is TRBJ2-3; TRBD2 aligns across 9 bases. V was clipped by 4 bases and J by 1 base; unmatched bases: 7. In germline, CDR1 is SGHRS, CDR2 YFSETQ. The CDR3 consists of 16 residues. Here the CDR3 reads CASSPGLAGRTDTQYF. The CDR3 bases are TGCGCCAGCAGCCCCGGCCTAGCGGGACGCACAGATACGCAGTATTTT.

The chain couples TRBV27 to TRBJ1-6, with 10 bases aligning to TRBD1. CDR3 length: 14 residues. The germline gives CDR1 MNHEY, CDR2 SMNVEV (reference sequence). V shed 4 bases and J 7 bases; nucleotides not matched to a gene: 1. The CDR3 nucleotides are TGTGCCAGCAGTTGGGGACAGGGGAATTCACCCCTCCACTTT. This codes for CASSWGQGNSPLHF.

This clonotype has only a few counts. J is TRBJ1-4 and V is TRBV27; a possible D gene is TRBD1 (5 bases). Germline assignment: CDR1 MNHEY and CDR2 SMNVEV (reference sequence). The V gene lost 4 bases and the J gene lost 7 bases, with 10 bases spanning the gap. The CDR3 extends over 13 amino acids. CDR3 loop: CASSYSGPEKLFF. The CDR3 DNA sequence: TGTGCCAGCAGTTACTCAGGGCCTGAAAAACTGTTTTTT.

This clonotype was observed a handful of times. The chain is built from TRBV24-1 and TRBJ2-3, with unresolved D. This CDR3 spans 13 amino acids. The germline V gene encodes CDR1 KGHDR and CDR2 SFDVKD. Trimming pared 4 bases from V and 5 bases from J, leaving 9 bases between. CDR3 in DNA: TGTGCCACCAGTGACCAGCTGGGAGATACGCAGTATTTT. It yields the protein CATSDQLGDTQYF.

This chain uses TRBV5-8 with TRBJ2-7; no definite D call. The V and J ends lost 5 bases and 3 bases respectively, with 15 bases between them. Looked up from germline, CDR1 is SGHTS and CDR2 is YDEGEE. This CDR3 contains 14 residues. The chain's CDR3 is CASSSNPKVYEQYF. The CDR3 DNA follows: TGTGCCAGCAGTTCAAATCCGAAGGTCTACGAGCAGTACTTC.

This chain links TRBV29-1 with TRBJ2-3; D ambiguous. Per the germline V gene, CDR1 is SQVTM and CDR2 is ANQGSEA. This CDR3 has 10 amino acids. V was shortened by 7 bases and J by 4 bases, with 6 bases between the two germline ends. The CDR3 coding sequence is TGCAGCGGTTACTCAGATACGCAGTATTTT. It translates to CSGYSDTQYF.

At least ten counts were recorded for this clonotype. This sequence joins TRBV6-5 and TRBJ2-3; D is ambiguous. The germline CDR1 and CDR2 sequences are MNHEY and SVGAGI. CDR3 size: 14 residues. V was pared by 4 bases and J by 4 bases, with 12 bases between. The CDR3 nucleotides are TGTGCCAGCAGTTTTGGCGCTAGTTCAGATACGCAGTATTTT. Its translation is CASSFGASSDTQYF.